What follows is one T cell receptor (beta chain) and its context. As handled by the study authors: Estimation of nucleated cell counts was performed using reference gene primer amplification. Clones were sequenced by immunoSEQ multiplex PCR, and TCRdb holds only the in-frame ones, with some missing. V and J calls and clone size follow that table, whereas D and trimming were derived from the DNA. The table records about 42,000 clones, approximately 90% of them present only once. This sample was included in a study of blood T cell repertoires in COVID-19. Across the study: Spain, Italy and the United States supplied samples that represented acute and convalescent COVID-19. Nucleic acid was either cDNA or gDNA, and it came from T cells, B-cell-depleted T cells, or PBMCs.

The J segment lost 8 bases and the V segment lost 0 bases, leaving 4 bases of the junction unmatched. The CDR3 spans 14 residues. The germline gives CDR1 SGDLS, CDR2 YYNGEE. Input material: peripheral blood. The rearrangement uses TRBV9 and TRBJ1-4; TRBD1 agrees at 7 bases. The origin of this receptor is a man aged 50 to 59 with active COVID-19. The CDR3 loop is CASSVGQGSEKLFF. The CDR3 coding sequence is TGTGCCAGCAGCGTAGGACAGGGTAGCGAAAAACTGTTTTTT. Complete variable domain (other parts from reference TRBV9 and TRBJ1-4): DSGVTQTPKHLITATGQRVTLRCSPRSGDLSVYWYQQSLDQGLQFLIQYYNGEERAKGNILERFSAQQFPDLHSELNLSSLELGDSALYFCASSVGQGSEKLFFGSGTQLSVL.